This TCR beta chain originates from a study of T-cell memory formation after mild COVID-19 (dated by TCRdb to about 2021). Regarding the study in general: TCR sequence clusters from the two donors were largely donor specific. Longitudinal TCRalpha and TCRbeta repertoire sequencing tracked T-cell clones expanding and contracting after mild COVID-19 in a couple of donors. The cohort was made up of two young adult volunteers, one female and one male, who were previously healthy.

V is cut back by 5 bases and J by 6 bases, with 6 bases in the junction unmatched. The germline V gene encodes CDR1 PRHDT and CDR2 FYEKMQ (reference sequence). Its CDR3 holds 15 amino acids, cysteine through phenylalanine. This entry keeps only the CDR3 DNA: 45 bases, framed from base 1. PBMCs were isolated by Ficoll-Paque density gradient centrifugation. Sequenced using an Illumina NovaSeq 6000. TCRalpha and TCRbeta cDNA libraries were constructed by 5'RACE with constant-segment primers, with sample barcodes and unique molecular identifiers being introduced. Trizol reagent was used to extract RNA from every sample. Amplification of the libraries took two PCR steps, and the second step added a second sample barcode plus Illumina TruSeq adapters. Sequencing of libraries was performed on an Illumina NovaSeq with 2 x 150 bp paired-end reads. As for the original processing: Demultiplexing of reads and collapsing into UMI-guided consensus sequences were performed with migec v1.2.7. Using mixcr v2.1.11, UMI consensuses were aligned to TRA and TRB V and J templates and then assembled into clonotypes. Clonotypes were classified as expanded or contracted when called significant by both edgeR and NoisET, with noise models trained on biological replicates. For edgeR calls, the cutoffs were a false discovery rate-adjusted p below 0.01 and a log2 fold-change threshold of 1. PCA with hierarchical clustering of max-normalized trajectories of the 1000 most abundant clonotypes was used as exploratory dynamics analysis. The CD4 or CD8 phenotype of responding clones was assigned using the separately sequenced CD4+ and CD8+ repertoires. Using fastp at Q25 and MiXCR, TCRdb reprocessed the public reads and kept productive beta chains. Rows matching on CDR3 protein sequence are summarized as one entry with the most common DNA and genes. For this entry, the V and J calls and clone size follow TCRdb and not the study's own pipeline. The sample table lists around 200,000 distinct CDR3 sequences, about a fifth of them with a count of one. The ten largest make up under 30% of the sample.

Points the paper makes about the study in general: Only a couple of mild cases were covered by the study, and larger cohorts that include severe cases with pre-infection samples were considered necessary. Some responding clones were detected in pre-infection memory, suggesting pre-existing cross-reactive memory T cells joined the SARS-CoV-2 response. Contracting CD4+ clones turned up mainly in the CM and EM memory subsets, whereas EMRA was where CD8+ clones were enriched. Clones that contracted from day 15 to 85 showed balanced CD4/CD8 phenotypes, whereas a second wave of clones that expanded from day 15 to 37 leaned towards CD4+. Whether the second-wave clones peaking on day 37 were SARS-CoV-2 specific was not confirmed.

This clonotype showed up just a few times. No cognate antigen has been identified for it. No per-base quality is available; no much larger clone lies one base away. The sequence links TRBV13 to TRBJ2-4, with TRBD1 identical over 11 junction bases. The source of this sequence is an adult woman who had mild COVID-19 (a few samples of this study predate the infection). The sample titles of this study are shuffled in the database, so cell type and time point are left out; the donor was told from shared clones. Sample: PBMCs or a T cell subset sorted from them (not recorded which). The DNA reads TGTGCCAGCAGCCCAATGGGACAGGGGGTAAACATTCAGTACTTC. It is translated as CASSPMGQGVNIQYF.